This paragraph covers one T cell receptor (beta chain) sequence. This sample was taken from a study of blood T cell repertoires in COVID-19. This table comes from immunoSEQ multiplex PCR, and its TCRdb copy is limited to in-frame clones, with some not included. The top ten hold approximately 2.3% of the sample, which has a few hundred thousand clones, 90% seen once. The CDR3 is 17 amino acids. The trim removed 6 bases at V and 0 bases at J, leaving 9 bases unmatched. Germline V gene lookup returns CDR1 ENHRY and CDR2 SYGVKD. Material for sequencing was peripheral blood. This rearrangement joins TRBV10-3 to TRBJ2-7; 12 positions agree with TRBD2. This TCR derives from a woman in her sixties with COVID-19, enrolled during active disease. The CDR3 DNA reads TGTGCCATCAGACCTACTAGCGGGGGGCCGAACTCCTACGAGCAGTACTTC. Its protein product is CAIRPTSGGPNSYEQYF.